The 10 T cell receptor beta chains below were found in one sample sequenced in a study of blood T cell repertoires in COVID-19. Assay: immunoSEQ multiplex PCR; the TCRdb copy retains only in-frame clones and omits some. The sample has over 100,000 clones; around three quarters are singletons. The specimen sequenced was peripheral blood. All receptors derive from a woman aged 80 or over with acute or convalescent COVID-19.

This clone was recorded only once. V and J are TRBV28 and TRBJ2-3; TRBD2 is a possible D gene (7 bases). In germline, CDR1 is MDHEN, CDR2 SYDVKM. V was cut by 6 bases and J by 2 bases, with 21 bases left in between. CDR3 length: 17 amino acids. The CDR3 here is CASRGTGGQVVTDTQYF. The DNA for the CDR3 is TGTGCCAGCAGGGGGACGGGGGGCCAAGTCGTCACAGATACGCAGTATTTT.

This clone was recorded only once. V is TRBV7-2 and J is TRBJ1-2, with TRBD1 matching over 9 bases. With V trimmed by 5 bases and J by 3 bases, 7 bases remained unmatched. The CDR3 is made up of 15 amino acids. Germline V gives CDR1 SGHTA, CDR2 FQGNSA. The DNA of the CDR3 is TGTGCCAGCAGCACCGGGACAGGGTCTCACTATGGCTACACCTTC. It codes for CASSTGTGSHYGYTF.

The gene calls are TRBV6-2 or TRBV6-3 and TRBJ2-1; TRBD1 might be the D (6 bases). Germline V gene lookup returns CDR1 MNHEY and CDR2 SVGEGT. With 0 bases removed from V and 6 bases from J, the gap between germline ends came to 12 bases. The CDR3 is made up of 15 amino acids. CDR3 nucleotide sequence: TGTGCCAGCAGTTACTCTACAGGGTTTGGCAATGAGCAGTTCTTC. Translation: CASSYSTGFGNEQFF.

This chain links TRBV11-2 with TRBJ1-3; weak D call: TRBD1 (5 bases). CDR1 and CDR2 from the germline V gene are SGHAT and FQNNGV. V gave up 5 bases and J gave up 4 bases, with 15 bases separating them. The CDR3 spans 15 residues. CDR3 residues: CASSPRARAGNTIYF. The CDR3 DNA follows: TGTGCCAGCAGCCCCAGGGCGAGAGCGGGAAACACCATATATTTT.

This rearrangement joins TRBV6-6 to TRBJ1-1, with D tentatively TRBD1 (5 bases). Trimming took off 6 bases at V and 8 bases at J, with 13 bases between the two ends. CDR3 size: 12 residues. Germline V gene data show CDR1 as MNHNY and CDR2 as SVGAGI (reference sequence). CDR3: CASSPGGVEAFF. CDR3 DNA: TGTGCCAGCAGCCCCGGGGGTGTCGAAGCTTTCTTT.

This chain links TRBV10-3 with TRBJ1-5; D is perhaps TRBD1 (5 bases). Germline values: CDR1 ENHRY, CDR2 SYGVKD. CDR3 size: 13 residues. V was shortened by 6 bases and J by 8 bases, with 14 bases between the two germline ends. The CDR3 region is CAISPGPGEPQHF. Here the CDR3 DNA reads TGTGCCATCAGCCCGGGGCCGGGGGAGCCCCAGCATTTT.

The chain couples TRBV7-9 to TRBJ1-3; 7 bases agree with TRBD1. CDR1 and CDR2 (germline): SEHNR, FQNEAQ (reference sequence). The CDR3 extends over 17 amino acids. The trim removed 0 bases at V and 2 bases at J, leaving 7 bases unmatched. The CDR3 DNA follows: TGTGCCAGCAGCTTAGCTGGGCGAGGGGGCGCTGGAAACACCATATATTTT. Translation gives CASSLAGRGGAGNTIYF. The whole variable domain, remainder taken from reference TRBV7-9 and TRBJ1-3, is DTGVSQNPRHKITKRGQNVTFRCDPISEHNRLYWYRQTLGQGPEFLTYFQNEAQLEKSRLLSDRFSAERPKGSFSTLEIQRTEQGDSAMYLCASSLAGRGGAGNTIYFGEGSWLTVV.

The chain recombines TRBV7-2 with TRBJ1-1; maybe TRBD1 (5 bases). V shed 1 base and J shed 3 bases, with 9 bases lying between them. Germline V CDR1 and CDR2: SGHTA, FQGNSA. This CDR3 has 14 amino acids. CDR3 protein: CASSLEGRDTEAFF. In DNA, the CDR3 is TGTGCCAGCAGCTTAGAAGGCAGGGACACTGAAGCTTTCTTT.

The count of this clone is one. CDR3 in amino acids: CSAGDIKGSYEQYF. CDR3 sequence (DNA): TGCAGCGCCGGGGACATTAAGGGCTCCTACGAGCAGTACTTC. This chain uses TRBV29-1 with TRBJ2-7, with D maybe TRBD1 (6 bases). V lost 7 bases, J lost 0 bases, and 16 bases lay in between. Per the germline V gene, CDR1 is SQVTM and CDR2 is ANQGSEA. CDR3 length equals 14 residues.

This clone was seen more than once but under ten times. The chain is built from TRBV4-2 and TRBJ2-2; perhaps TRBD1 as D (5 bases). Germline CDR1 is LGHNA and CDR2 is YNFKEQ. The CDR3 runs 14 residues. The V end lost 1 base, the J end lost 8 bases, and 11 bases lay between the germline ends. The CDR3 is CASSQARGGGELFF. The DNA of the CDR3 is TGTGCCAGCAGCCAAGCAAGGGGTGGAGGGGAGCTGTTTTTT.